The rows below give T cell receptor beta chains drawn from one sample of a study of blood T cells in healthy people across ages. TCRdb processed the 5' RACE reads anew with MiXCR; each CDR3 protein has one entry. Among fewer than 800,000 distinct CDR3 sequences listed, roughly 20% were seen once. Sequencing was performed on blood. The receptors come from a man between 70 and 80 years old in good health. CDR3s include the opening cysteine and the closing phenylalanine or tryptophan. Each record gives: D gene, clone size, J gene, V gene, CDR3 protein, CDR3 DNA. D genes are given only for firm matches. Clone size is not always given. Where it is, it says once, few, many or a class for expanded clones.

d_call: TRBD1
clone_size: NA
j_call: TRBJ2-7
v_call: TRBV20-1
cdr3_aa: CSATRSQGAHFTTYEQYF
cdr3_nt: TGCAGTGCCACGAGGTCCCAGGGGGCCCATTTTACGACCTACGAGCAGTACTTC

d_call: NA
clone_size: NA
j_call: TRBJ2-3
v_call: TRBV4-1
cdr3_aa: CASSQGLDSTDTQYF
cdr3_nt: TGCGCCAGCAGCCAAGGGTTAGACAGCACAGATACGCAGTATTTT

d_call: TRBD1
clone_size: few
j_call: TRBJ2-5
v_call: TRBV3-1
cdr3_aa: CASSQGTGLETQYF
cdr3_nt: TGTGCCAGCAGCCAAGGGACAGGGTTGGAGACCCAGTACTTC

d_call: TRBD1
clone_size: NA
j_call: TRBJ2-1
v_call: TRBV11-2
cdr3_aa: CASSLVARTGVGYNEQFF
cdr3_nt: TGTGCCAGCAGCTTAGTCGCCCGGACAGGAGTCGGCTACAATGAGCAGTTCTTC

d_call: TRBD2
clone_size: NA
j_call: TRBJ2-1
v_call: TRBV18
cdr3_aa: CASSSLAGVNNEQFF
cdr3_nt: TGTGCCAGCTCATCACTAGCGGGAGTGAACAATGAGCAGTTCTTC

d_call: NA
clone_size: few
j_call: TRBJ2-7
v_call: TRBV7-2
cdr3_aa: CASSLLGGTLEQYF
cdr3_nt: TGTGCCAGCAGCTTATTAGGCGGGACACTCGAGCAGTACTTC

d_call: NA
clone_size: many
j_call: TRBJ2-5
v_call: TRBV7-9
cdr3_aa: CASSPPPEETQYF
cdr3_nt: TGTGCCAGCAGCCCCCCCCCAGAAGAGACCCAGTACTTC

d_call: NA
clone_size: NA
j_call: TRBJ2-2
v_call: TRBV29-1
cdr3_aa: CSVVWASQATGELFF
cdr3_nt: TGCAGCGTTGTTTGGGCTAGTCAGGCCACCGGGGAGCTGTTTTTT

d_call: NA
clone_size: NA
j_call: TRBJ1-1
v_call: TRBV20-1
cdr3_aa: CSARDEFGKNTEAFF
cdr3_nt: TGCAGTGCTAGAGATGAATTTGGCAAGAACACTGAAGCTTTCTTT

d_call: TRBD1
clone_size: few
j_call: TRBJ2-7
v_call: TRBV5-1
cdr3_aa: CASSYTGAEYEQYF
cdr3_nt: TGCGCCAGCAGCTACACAGGGGCGGAATACGAGCAGTACTTC

d_call: NA
clone_size: few
j_call: TRBJ2-1
v_call: TRBV7-9
cdr3_aa: CASSLVPANEQFF
cdr3_nt: TGTGCCAGCAGCTTAGTTCCCGCTAATGAGCAGTTCTTC

d_call: TRBD1
clone_size: NA
j_call: TRBJ2-7
v_call: TRBV18
cdr3_aa: CASSPGTGGSIEQYF
cdr3_nt: TGTGCCAGCTCACCAGGGACAGGGGGCTCCATTGAGCAGTACTTC

d_call: NA
clone_size: NA
j_call: TRBJ2-2
v_call: TRBV21-1
cdr3_aa: CASSKGTGTGELFF
cdr3_nt: TGTGCCAGCAGCAAGGGGACAGGGACCGGGGAGCTGTTTTTT

d_call: TRBD2
clone_size: NA
j_call: TRBJ2-1
v_call: TRBV19
cdr3_aa: CASSINGRAFEQFF
cdr3_nt: TGTGCCAGTAGTATAAACGGGAGGGCCTTTGAGCAGTTCTTC

d_call: TRBD1
clone_size: NA
j_call: TRBJ2-3
v_call: TRBV29-1
cdr3_aa: CSVEGETGTGTDTQYF
cdr3_nt: TGCAGCGTTGAGGGGGAAACCGGGACAGGCACAGATACGCAGTATTTT

d_call: TRBD1
clone_size: few
j_call: TRBJ2-1
v_call: TRBV7-9
cdr3_aa: CASSFSDRGRNEQFF
cdr3_nt: TGTGCCAGCAGCTTTTCGGACAGGGGGCGGAATGAGCAGTTCTTC

d_call: TRBD2
clone_size: NA
j_call: TRBJ2-2
v_call: TRBV7-8
cdr3_aa: CASSFGGVGELFF
cdr3_nt: TGTGCCAGCAGCTTTGGGGGGGTCGGGGAGCTGTTTTTT

d_call: NA
clone_size: NA
j_call: TRBJ2-3
v_call: TRBV20-1
cdr3_aa: CSARVATNTDTQYF
cdr3_nt: TGCAGTGCTAGAGTGGCTACCAACACAGATACGCAGTATTTT

d_call: NA
clone_size: few
j_call: TRBJ2-5
v_call: TRBV3-1
cdr3_aa: CASSQRGNGETQYF
cdr3_nt: TGTGCCAGCAGCCAGAGGGGCAACGGGGAGACCCAGTACTTC

d_call: NA
clone_size: NA
j_call: TRBJ2-5
v_call: TRBV19
cdr3_aa: CASSKGEGGQETQYF
cdr3_nt: TGTGCCAGTAGTAAAGGCGAAGGAGGGCAAGAGACCCAGTACTTC

d_call: NA
clone_size: few
j_call: TRBJ2-6
v_call: TRBV5-1
cdr3_aa: CASSLGTGKTNSGANVLTF
cdr3_nt: TGCGCCAGCAGCTTGGGCACCGGGAAAACTAACTCTGGGGCCAACGTCCTGACTTTC

d_call: NA
clone_size: few
j_call: TRBJ2-3
v_call: TRBV3-1
cdr3_aa: CASSPTLDTQYF
cdr3_nt: TGTGCCAGCAGCCCAACGTTGGATACGCAGTATTTT

d_call: NA
clone_size: many
j_call: TRBJ2-5
v_call: TRBV6-2/TRBV6-3
cdr3_aa: CASSYSRTGFQETQYF
cdr3_nt: TGTGCCAGCAGTTACTCCAGGACCGGATTTCAAGAGACCCAGTACTTC

d_call: NA
clone_size: NA
j_call: TRBJ2-4
v_call: TRBV6-1
cdr3_aa: CASSEKAELGGAKNIQYF
cdr3_nt: TGTGCCAGCAGTGAGAAGGCGGAGCTCGGAGGGGCCAAAAACATTCAGTACTTC

d_call: NA
clone_size: NA
j_call: TRBJ2-3
v_call: TRBV6-2/TRBV6-3
cdr3_aa: CASSSCTDTQYF
cdr3_nt: TGTGCCAGCAGTTCTTGTACAGATACGCAGTATTTT

d_call: TRBD2
clone_size: few
j_call: TRBJ2-2
v_call: TRBV9
cdr3_aa: CASSAYVPGLAGGANTGELFF
cdr3_nt: TGTGCCAGCAGCGCCTACGTCCCAGGACTAGCGGGAGGTGCGAACACCGGGGAGCTGTTTTTT

d_call: NA
clone_size: NA
j_call: TRBJ2-4
v_call: TRBV28
cdr3_aa: CASSGSSDLAKNIQYF
cdr3_nt: TGTGCCAGCAGTGGATCTAGCGACCTAGCCAAAAACATTCAGTACTTC